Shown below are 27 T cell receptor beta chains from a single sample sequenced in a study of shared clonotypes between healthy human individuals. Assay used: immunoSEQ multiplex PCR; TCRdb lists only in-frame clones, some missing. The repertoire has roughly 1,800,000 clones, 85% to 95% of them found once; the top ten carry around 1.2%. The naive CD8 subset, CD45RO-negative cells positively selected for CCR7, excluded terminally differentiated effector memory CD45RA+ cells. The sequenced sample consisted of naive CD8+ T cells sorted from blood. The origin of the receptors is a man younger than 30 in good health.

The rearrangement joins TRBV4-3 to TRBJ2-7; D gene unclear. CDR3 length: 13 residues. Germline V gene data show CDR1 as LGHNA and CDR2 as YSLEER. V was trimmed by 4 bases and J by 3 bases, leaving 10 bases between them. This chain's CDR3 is CASSPDRYYEQYF. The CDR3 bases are TGCGCCAGCAGCCCGGACCGGTACTACGAGCAGTACTTC.

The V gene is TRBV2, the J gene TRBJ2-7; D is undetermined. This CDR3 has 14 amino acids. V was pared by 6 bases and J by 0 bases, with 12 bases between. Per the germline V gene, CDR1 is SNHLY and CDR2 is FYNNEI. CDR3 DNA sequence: TGTGCCAGCAGGGATTCCGTTATCTCCTACGAGCAGTACTTC. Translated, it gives CASRDSVISYEQYF.

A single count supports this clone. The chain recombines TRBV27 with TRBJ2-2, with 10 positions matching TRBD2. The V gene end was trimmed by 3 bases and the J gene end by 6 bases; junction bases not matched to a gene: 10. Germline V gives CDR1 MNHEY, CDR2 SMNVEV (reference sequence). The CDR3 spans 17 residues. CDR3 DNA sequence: TGTGCCAGCAGTTTGCTAGCGGGAGCGCCCGGGGCCGGGGAGCTGTTTTTT. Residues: CASSLLAGAPGAGELFF.

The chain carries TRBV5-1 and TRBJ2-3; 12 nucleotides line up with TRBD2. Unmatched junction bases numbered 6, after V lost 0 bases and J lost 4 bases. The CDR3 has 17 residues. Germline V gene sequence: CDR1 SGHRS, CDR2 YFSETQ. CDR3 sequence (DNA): TGCGCCAGCAGCTTGGCTCTAGCGGGGGGGCATGCAGATACGCAGTATTTT. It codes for CASSLALAGGHADTQYF. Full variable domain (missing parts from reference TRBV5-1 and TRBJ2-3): KAGVTQTPRYLIKTRGQQVTLSCSPISGHRSVSWYQQTPGQGLQFLFEYFSETQRNKGNFPGRFSGRQFSNSRSEMNVSTLELGDSALYLCASSLALAGGHADTQYFGPGTRLTVL.

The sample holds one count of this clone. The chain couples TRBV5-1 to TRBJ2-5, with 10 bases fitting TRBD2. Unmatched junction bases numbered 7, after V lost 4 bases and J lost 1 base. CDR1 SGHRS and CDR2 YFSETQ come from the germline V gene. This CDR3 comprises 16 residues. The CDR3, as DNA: TGCGCCAGCAGCCTGAGACTAGCGGGCTTCCAAGAGACCCAGTACTTC. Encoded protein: CASSLRLAGFQETQYF. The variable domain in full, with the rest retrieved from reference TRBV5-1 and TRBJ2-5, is KAGVTQTPRYLIKTRGQQVTLSCSPISGHRSVSWYQQTPGQGLQFLFEYFSETQRNKGNFPGRFSGRQFSNSRSEMNVSTLELGDSALYLCASSLRLAGFQETQYFGPGTRLLVL.

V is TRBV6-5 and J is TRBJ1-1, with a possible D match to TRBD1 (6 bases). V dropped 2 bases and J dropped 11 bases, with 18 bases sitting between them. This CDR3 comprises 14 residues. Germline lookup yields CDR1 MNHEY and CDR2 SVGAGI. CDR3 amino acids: CASSYRLQGIEAFF. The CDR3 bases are TGTGCCAGCAGTTACCGTCTACAGGGAATTGAGGCTTTCTTT.

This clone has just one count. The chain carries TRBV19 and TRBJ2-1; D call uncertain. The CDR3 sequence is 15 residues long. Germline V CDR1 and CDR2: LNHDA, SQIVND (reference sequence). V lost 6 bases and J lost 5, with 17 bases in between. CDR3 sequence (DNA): TGTGCCAGTAGGATTTACGCCGACGATAACAATGAGCAGTTCTTC. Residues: CASRIYADDNNEQFF.

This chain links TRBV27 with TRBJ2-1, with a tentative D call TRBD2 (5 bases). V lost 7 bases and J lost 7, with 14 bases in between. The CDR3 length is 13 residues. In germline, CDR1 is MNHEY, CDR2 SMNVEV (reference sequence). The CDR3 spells CASNALSGNEQFF. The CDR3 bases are TGTGCCAGCAATGCCCTAAGCGGTAATGAGCAGTTCTTC.

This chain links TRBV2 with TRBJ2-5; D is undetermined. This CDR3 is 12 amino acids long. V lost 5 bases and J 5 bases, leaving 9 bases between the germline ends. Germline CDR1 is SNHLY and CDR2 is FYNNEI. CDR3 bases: TGTGCCAGCAGTCTCCCCGGGGAGACCCAGTACTTC. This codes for CASSLPGETQYF.

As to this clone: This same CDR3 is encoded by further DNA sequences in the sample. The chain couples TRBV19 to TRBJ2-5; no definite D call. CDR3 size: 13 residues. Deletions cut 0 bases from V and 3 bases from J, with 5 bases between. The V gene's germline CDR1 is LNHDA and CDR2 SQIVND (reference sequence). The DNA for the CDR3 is TGTGCCAGTAGTATAGACTCTGAAGAGACCCAGTACTTC. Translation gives CASSIDSEETQYF.

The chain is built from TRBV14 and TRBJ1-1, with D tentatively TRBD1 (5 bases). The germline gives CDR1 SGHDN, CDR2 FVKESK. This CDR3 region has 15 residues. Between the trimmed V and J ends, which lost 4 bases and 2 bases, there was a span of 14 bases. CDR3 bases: TGTGCCAGCAGCCCCCTGGGGCAGTCAAACACTGAAGCTTTCTTT. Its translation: CASSPLGQSNTEAFF.

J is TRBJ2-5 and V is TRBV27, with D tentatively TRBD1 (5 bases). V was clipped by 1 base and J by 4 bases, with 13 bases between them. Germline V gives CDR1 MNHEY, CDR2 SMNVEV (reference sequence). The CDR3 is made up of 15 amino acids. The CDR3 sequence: CASSLWPGQGETQYF. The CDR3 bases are TGTGCCAGCAGTTTATGGCCAGGGCAGGGAGAGACCCAGTACTTC.

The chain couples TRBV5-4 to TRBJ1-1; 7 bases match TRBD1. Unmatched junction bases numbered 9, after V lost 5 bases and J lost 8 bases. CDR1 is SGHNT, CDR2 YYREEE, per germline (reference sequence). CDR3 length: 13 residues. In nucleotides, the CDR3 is TGTGCCAGCAGTAAAGGGGACAGCCTCGAAGCTTTCTTT. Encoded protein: CASSKGDSLEAFF.

CDR3 nucleotides: TGTGCCAGCAGCGAGGAGGAGAAGAGCCGTAGTGGCTACACCTTC. Protein product: CASSEEEKSRSGYTF. This chain links TRBV9 with TRBJ1-2; D remains ambiguous. Trimming shortened V by 3 bases and J by 7 bases, and 19 bases separated the two germline ends. From germline, CDR1 is SGDLS and CDR2 YYNGEE. The CDR3 runs to 15 residues.

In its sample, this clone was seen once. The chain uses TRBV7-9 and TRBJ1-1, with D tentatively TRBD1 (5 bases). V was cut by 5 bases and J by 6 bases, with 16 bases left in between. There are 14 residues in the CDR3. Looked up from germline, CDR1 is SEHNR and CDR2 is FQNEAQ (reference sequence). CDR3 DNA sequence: TGTGCCAGCAGCCAACAGCATCAGGGAGCTGAAGCTTTCTTT. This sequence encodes CASSQQHQGAEAFF.

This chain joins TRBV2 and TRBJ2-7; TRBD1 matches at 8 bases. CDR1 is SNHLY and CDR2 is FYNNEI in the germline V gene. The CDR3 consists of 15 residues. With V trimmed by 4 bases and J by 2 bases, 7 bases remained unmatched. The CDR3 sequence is CASSGQGREAYEQYF. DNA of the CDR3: TGTGCCAGCAGTGGACAGGGGCGGGAAGCCTACGAGCAGTACTTC.

CDR3 sequence: CSAQSGEAFF. In nucleotides, the CDR3 is TGCAGCGCACAGAGTGGTGAAGCTTTCTTT. The rearrangement uses TRBV29-1 and TRBJ1-1; D is undetermined. CDR1 and CDR2 (germline): SQVTM, ANQGSEA. Between the trimmed V and J ends, which lost 7 bases and 7 bases, there was a span of 10 bases. This CDR3 contains 10 residues.

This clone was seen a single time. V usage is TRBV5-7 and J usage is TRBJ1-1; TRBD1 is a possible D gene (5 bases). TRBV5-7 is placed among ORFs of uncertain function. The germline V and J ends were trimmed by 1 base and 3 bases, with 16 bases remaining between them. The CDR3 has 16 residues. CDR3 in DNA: TGTGCCAGCAGCTTGTGGGGGGAGGACATCTACACTGAAGCTTTCTTT. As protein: CASSLWGEDIYTEAFF.

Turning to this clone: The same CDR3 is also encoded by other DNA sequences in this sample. This CDR3 is CASSYGGNQPQHF. The CDR3, as DNA: TGTGCCAGCAGTTATGGTGGAAATCAGCCCCAGCATTTT. The genes are TRBV6-5 and TRBJ1-5; D not certain. Per germline, CDR1 MNHEY and CDR2 SVGAGI. The CDR3 totals 13 residues. V was clipped by 3 bases and J by 4 bases, with 7 bases between them.

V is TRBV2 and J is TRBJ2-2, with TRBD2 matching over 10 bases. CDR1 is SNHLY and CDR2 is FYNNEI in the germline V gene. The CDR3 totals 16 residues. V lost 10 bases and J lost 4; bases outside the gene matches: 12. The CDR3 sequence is CATLTPSGGPTGELFF. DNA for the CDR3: TGTGCCACACTCACCCCTAGCGGGGGACCCACCGGGGAGCTGTTTTTT. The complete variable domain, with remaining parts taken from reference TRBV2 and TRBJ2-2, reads EPEVTQTPSHQVTQMGQEVILRCVPISNHLYFYWYRQILGQKVEFLVSFYNNEISEKSEIFDDQFSVERPDGSNFTLKIRSTKLEDSAMYFCATLTPSGGPTGELFFGEGSRLTVL.

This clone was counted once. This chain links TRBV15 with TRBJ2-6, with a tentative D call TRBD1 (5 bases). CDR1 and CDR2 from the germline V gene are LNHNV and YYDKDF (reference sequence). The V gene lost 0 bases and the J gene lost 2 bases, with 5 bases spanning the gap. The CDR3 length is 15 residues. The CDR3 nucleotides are TGTGCCACCAGCAGAGACAGGGCTGGGGCCAACGTCCTGACTTTC. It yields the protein CATSRDRAGANVLTF.

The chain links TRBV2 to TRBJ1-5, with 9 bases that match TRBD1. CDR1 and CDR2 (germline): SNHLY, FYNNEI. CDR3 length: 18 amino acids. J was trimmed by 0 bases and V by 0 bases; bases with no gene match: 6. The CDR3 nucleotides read TGTGCCAGCAGTGAAGCGCTACAGGGGGCGCTTAGCAATCAGCCCCAGCATTTT. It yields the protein CASSEALQGALSNQPQHF. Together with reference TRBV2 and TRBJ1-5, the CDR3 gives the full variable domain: EPEVTQTPSHQVTQMGQEVILRCVPISNHLYFYWYRQILGQKVEFLVSFYNNEISEKSEIFDDQFSVERPDGSNFTLKIRSTKLEDSAMYFCASSEALQGALSNQPQHFGDGTRLSIL.

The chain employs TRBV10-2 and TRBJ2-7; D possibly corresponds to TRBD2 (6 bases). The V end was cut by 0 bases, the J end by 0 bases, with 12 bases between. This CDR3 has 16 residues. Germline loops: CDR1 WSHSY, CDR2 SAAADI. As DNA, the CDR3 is TGCGCCAGCAGTGAGTCTATCGGAGGGAGCTCCTACGAGCAGTACTTC. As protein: CASSESIGGSSYEQYF.

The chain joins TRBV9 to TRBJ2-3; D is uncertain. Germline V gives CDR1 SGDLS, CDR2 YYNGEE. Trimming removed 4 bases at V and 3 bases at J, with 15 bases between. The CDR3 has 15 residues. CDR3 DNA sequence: TGTGCCAGCAGCCGCGTCTTAAGCGAAACAGATACGCAGTATTTT. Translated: CASSRVLSETDTQYF.

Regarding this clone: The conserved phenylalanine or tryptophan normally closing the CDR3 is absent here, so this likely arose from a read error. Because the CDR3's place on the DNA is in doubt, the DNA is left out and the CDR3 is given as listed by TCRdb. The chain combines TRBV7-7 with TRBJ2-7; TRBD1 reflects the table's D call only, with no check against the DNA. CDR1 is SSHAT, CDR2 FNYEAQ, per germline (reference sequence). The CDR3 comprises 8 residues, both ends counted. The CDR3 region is CASSPSGR.

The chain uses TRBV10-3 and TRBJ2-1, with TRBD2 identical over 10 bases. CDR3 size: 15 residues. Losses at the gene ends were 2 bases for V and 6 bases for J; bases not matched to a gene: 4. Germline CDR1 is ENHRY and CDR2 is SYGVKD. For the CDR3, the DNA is TGTGCCATCAGTGAGGAAGCGGGGGGGCGCAATGAGCAGTTCTTC. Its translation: CAISEEAGGRNEQFF.

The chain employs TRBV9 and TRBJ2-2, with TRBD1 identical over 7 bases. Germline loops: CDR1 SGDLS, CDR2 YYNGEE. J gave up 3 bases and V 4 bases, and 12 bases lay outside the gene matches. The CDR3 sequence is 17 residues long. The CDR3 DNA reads TGTGCCAGCAGCATCCCTATCGGTACAGGGGACACCGGGGAGCTGTTTTTT. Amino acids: CASSIPIGTGDTGELFF.